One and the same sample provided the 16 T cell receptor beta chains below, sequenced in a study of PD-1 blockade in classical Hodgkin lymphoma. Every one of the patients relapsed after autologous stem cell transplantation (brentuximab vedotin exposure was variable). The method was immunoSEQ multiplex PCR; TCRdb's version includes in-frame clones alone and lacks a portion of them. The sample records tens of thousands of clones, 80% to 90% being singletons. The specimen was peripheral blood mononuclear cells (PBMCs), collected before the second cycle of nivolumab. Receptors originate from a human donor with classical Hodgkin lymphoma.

CDR3 DNA: TGTGCCAGCACCTTGGACAGTCCCTCCTACGAGCAGTACTTC. This codes for CASTLDSPSYEQYF. The chain joins TRBV6-1 to TRBJ2-7; tentative D call: TRBD1 (6 bases). V was trimmed by 7 bases and J by 0 bases, leaving 13 bases between them. Germline V gene sequence: CDR1 MNHNS, CDR2 SASEGT. There are 14 residues in the CDR3.

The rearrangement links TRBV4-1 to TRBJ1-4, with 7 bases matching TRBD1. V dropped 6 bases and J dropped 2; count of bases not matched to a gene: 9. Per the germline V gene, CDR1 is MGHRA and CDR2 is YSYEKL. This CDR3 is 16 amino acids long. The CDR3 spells CASRRTPGQTNEKLFF. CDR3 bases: TGCGCCAGCAGGCGGACTCCGGGACAGACTAATGAAAAACTGTTTTTT.

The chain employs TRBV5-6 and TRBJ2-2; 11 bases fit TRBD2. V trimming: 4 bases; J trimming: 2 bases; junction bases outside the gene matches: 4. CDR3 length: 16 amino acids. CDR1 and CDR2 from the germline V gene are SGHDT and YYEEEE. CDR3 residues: CASSTLAGGNTGELFF. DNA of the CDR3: TGTGCCAGCAGCACTCTAGCGGGGGGAAACACCGGGGAGCTGTTTTTT.

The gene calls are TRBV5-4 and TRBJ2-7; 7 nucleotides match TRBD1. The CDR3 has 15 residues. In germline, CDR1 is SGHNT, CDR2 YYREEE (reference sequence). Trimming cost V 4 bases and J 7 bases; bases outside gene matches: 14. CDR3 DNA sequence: TGTGCCAGCAGCCAGAGGAGCAAGACAGGGCGGGAGCAGTACTTC. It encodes CASSQRSKTGREQYF.

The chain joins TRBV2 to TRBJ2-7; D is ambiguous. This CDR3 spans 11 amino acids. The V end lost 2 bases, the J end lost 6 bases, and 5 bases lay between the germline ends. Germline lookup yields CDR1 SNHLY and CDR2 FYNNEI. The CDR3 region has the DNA TGTGCCAGCAGTGAATTGGGCGAGCAGTACTTC. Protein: CASSELGEQYF.

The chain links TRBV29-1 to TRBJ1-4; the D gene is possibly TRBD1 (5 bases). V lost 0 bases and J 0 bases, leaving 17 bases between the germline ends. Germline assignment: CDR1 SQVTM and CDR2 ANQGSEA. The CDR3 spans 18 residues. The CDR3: CSVEEYRPPQATNEKLFF. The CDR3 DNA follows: TGCAGCGTTGAAGAATACAGGCCCCCCCAAGCAACTAATGAAAAACTGTTTTTT. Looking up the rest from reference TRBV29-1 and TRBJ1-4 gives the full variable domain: SAVISQKPSRDICQRGTSLTIQCQVDSQVTMMFWYRQQPGQSLTLIATANQGSEATYESGFVIDKFPISRPNLTFSTLTVSNMSPEDSSIYLCSVEEYRPPQATNEKLFFGSGTQLSVL.

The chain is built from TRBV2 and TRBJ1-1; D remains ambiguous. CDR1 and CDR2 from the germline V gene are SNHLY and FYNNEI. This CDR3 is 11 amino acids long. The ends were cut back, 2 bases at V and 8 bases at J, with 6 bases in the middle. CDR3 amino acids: CASSEKGEAFF. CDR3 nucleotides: TGTGCCAGCAGTGAAAAGGGCGAAGCTTTCTTT.

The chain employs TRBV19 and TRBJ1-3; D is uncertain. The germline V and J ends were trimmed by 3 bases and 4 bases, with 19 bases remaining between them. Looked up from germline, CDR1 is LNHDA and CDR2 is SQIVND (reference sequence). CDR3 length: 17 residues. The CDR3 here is CASSIERNSRWGNTIYF. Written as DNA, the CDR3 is TGTGCCAGTAGTATCGAACGCAACAGTAGATGGGGAAACACCATATATTTT.

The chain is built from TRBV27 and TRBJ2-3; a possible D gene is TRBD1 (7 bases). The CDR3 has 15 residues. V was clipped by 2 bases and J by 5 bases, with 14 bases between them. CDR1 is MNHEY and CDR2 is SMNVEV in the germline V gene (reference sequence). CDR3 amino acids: CASSLRQGGVDTQYF. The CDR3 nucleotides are TGTGCCAGCAGTTTACGGCAGGGGGGAGTAGATACGCAGTATTTT.

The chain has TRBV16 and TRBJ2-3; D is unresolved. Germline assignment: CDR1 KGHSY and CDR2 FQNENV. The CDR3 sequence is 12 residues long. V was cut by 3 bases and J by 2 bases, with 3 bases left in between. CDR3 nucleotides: TGTGCCAGCAGCCACCCCACAGATACGCAGTATTTT. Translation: CASSHPTDTQYF.

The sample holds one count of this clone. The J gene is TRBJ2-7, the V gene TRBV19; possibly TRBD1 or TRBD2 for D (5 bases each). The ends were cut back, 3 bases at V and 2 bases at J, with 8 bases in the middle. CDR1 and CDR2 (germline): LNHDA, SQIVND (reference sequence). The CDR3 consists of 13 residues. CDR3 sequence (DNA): TGTGCCAGTAGTATCCAGGGACCCTACGAGCAGTACTTC. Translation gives CASSIQGPYEQYF.

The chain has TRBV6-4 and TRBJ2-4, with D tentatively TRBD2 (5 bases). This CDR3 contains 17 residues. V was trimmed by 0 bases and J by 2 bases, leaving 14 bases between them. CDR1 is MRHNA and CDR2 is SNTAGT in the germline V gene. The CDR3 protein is CASSDSSLRVSKNIQYF. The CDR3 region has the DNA TGTGCCAGCAGTGACTCGAGTCTGAGGGTTTCCAAAAACATTCAGTACTTC.

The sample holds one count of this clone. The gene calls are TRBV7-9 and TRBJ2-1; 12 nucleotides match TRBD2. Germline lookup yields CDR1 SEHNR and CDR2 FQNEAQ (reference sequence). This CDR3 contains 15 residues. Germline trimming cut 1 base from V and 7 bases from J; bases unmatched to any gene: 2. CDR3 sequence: CASSLGLAGDNEQFF. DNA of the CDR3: TGTGCCAGCAGCTTAGGACTAGCGGGGGATAATGAGCAGTTCTTC.

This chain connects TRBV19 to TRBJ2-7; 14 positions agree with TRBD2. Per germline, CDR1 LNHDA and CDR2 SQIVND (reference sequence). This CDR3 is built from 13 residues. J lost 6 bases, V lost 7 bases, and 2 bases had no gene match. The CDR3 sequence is CASTGTSGGEQYF. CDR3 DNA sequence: TGTGCCAGTACCGGGACTAGCGGGGGCGAGCAGTACTTC.

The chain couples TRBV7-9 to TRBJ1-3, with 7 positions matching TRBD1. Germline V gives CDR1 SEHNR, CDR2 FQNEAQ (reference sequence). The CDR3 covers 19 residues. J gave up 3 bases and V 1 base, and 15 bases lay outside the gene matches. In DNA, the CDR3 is TGTGCCAGCAGCTTAGAGTTTGACAGGGTGAATTTTTTTGGAAACACCATATATTTT. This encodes CASSLEFDRVNFFGNTIYF.

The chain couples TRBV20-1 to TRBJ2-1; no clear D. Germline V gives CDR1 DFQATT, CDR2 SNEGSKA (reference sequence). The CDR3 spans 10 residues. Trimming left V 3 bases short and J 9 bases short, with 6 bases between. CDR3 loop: CSASGAEQFF. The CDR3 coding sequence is TGCAGTGCTAGCGGAGCTGAGCAGTTCTTC.